This is a list of T cell receptor beta chains from one sample in a study of blood T cell repertoires in COVID-19. Profiling relied on immunoSEQ multiplex PCR, and the TCRdb table lists in-frame clones only, not all of them. This sample yields under 350,000 clones, of which 86% are seen a single time; about 4% belongs to the top ten. The specimen was PBMCs or T cells enriched from blood (not recorded which). Source of these receptors: a man aged 30 to 39 who had recovered from COVID-19. Both conserved end residues are part of each CDR3. Only part of the rows carry a size: once, few, many, or a class if the clone is expanded.

-	TRBJ2-5	TRBV5-1	CASSLRDRGRETQYF
-	TRBJ1-4	TRBV6-6	CASSVTTNEKLFF
-	TRBJ1-5	TRBV18	CASSQAQGAGGNQPQHF
-	TRBJ2-5	TRBV4-1	CASSQDPREETQYF
once	TRBJ1-1	TRBV5-4	CASRLAGRDTEAFF
few	TRBJ2-7	TRBV3-1/TRBV3-2	CASSQTNRGGEQYF
-	TRBJ1-1	TRBV6-5	CASSTPQGDTEAFF
-	TRBJ1-6	TRBV9	CASSAVWSSPLHF
-	TRBJ1-1	TRBV10-1	CASSESGSTEAFF
-	TRBJ2-2	TRBV12-3/TRBV12-4	CASSSGVAGELFF
-	TRBJ1-2	TRBV7-2	CASSLAQFNYGYTF
once	TRBJ1-1	TRBV9	CASSTGQATMNTEAFF
once	TRBJ2-5	TRBV5-6	CASSYSRTGEETQYF
-	TRBJ1-2	TRBV5-1	CASSLHRDSYGYTF
once	TRBJ2-7	TRBV21-1	CASSQGVPSSYEQYF
-	TRBJ2-1	TRBV10-3	CAIRPGLAGGINEQFF
-	TRBJ2-2	TRBV7-9	CASSLDRDSGELFF
-	TRBJ1-6	TRBV5-5	CASSLIGTGSSYNSPLHF
-	TRBJ1-6	TRBV14	CASSQYKTGARNSPLHF
once	TRBJ2-5	TRBV12-3/TRBV12-4	CASSSEGQETQYF
-	TRBJ2-7	TRBV11-1	CASSLARSSSGSYEQYF
-	TRBJ2-3	TRBV27	CASSLRLAADTQYF
-	TRBJ1-5	TRBV5-6	CASSLSGFSNQPQHF
few	TRBJ2-3	TRBV7-8	CASSRGTGSATQYF
-	TRBJ2-2	TRBV7-6	CASSHTDRGRVGELFF
-	TRBJ2-7	TRBV6-5	CASSQGARGEQYF
-	TRBJ1-2	TRBV3-1/TRBV3-2	CASSQDSRDRYGYTF
-	TRBJ2-3	TRBV28	CASRKIGAGDTQYF
-	TRBJ1-1	TRBV10-3	CAIRRGDTEAFF
-	TRBJ2-4	TRBV3-1/TRBV3-2	CASSQDWGQEKNIQYF
-	TRBJ1-1	TRBV6-1	CASSEAKSGWLRAFF
-	TRBJ1-2	TRBV6-5	CATTGAGGYTF
-	TRBJ2-2	TRBV9	CASSVVMEGANGELFF
-	TRBJ1-2	TRBV21-1	CASSKAAGWSFYGYTF
-	TRBJ1-5	TRBV7-8	CASSADRGINQPQHF
once	TRBJ2-2	TRBV19	CASSRVGEALVHTGELFF
-	TRBJ2-3	TRBV29-1	CSGGPRLKRPGQGYTDTQYF
-	TRBJ2-3	TRBV4-2	CASSQDRSLPDTQYF
few	TRBJ2-7	TRBV28	CASSFSGGAYEQYF
-	TRBJ1-2	TRBV4-1	CASSQVGGQGLLNYGYTF
-	TRBJ1-3	TRBV11-2	CASSSSTGVGNTIYF
-	TRBJ2-3	TRBV6-5	CASSSTGTRGTDTQYF
-	TRBJ2-7	TRBV5-1	CASSQQGASEQYF
-	TRBJ1-1	TRBV12-5	CASGWGGGVVTEAFF
-	TRBJ2-5	TRBV28	CASIESGGSETQYF
-	TRBJ1-4	TRBV4-1	CASSHRDREANEKLFF
-	TRBJ2-5	TRBV6-1	CASSELAGTQETQYF
once	TRBJ2-2	TRBV6-5	CASRSGGADTGELFF
-	TRBJ2-3	TRBV7-6	CASSPRPLLAGTFTDTQYF
-	TRBJ1-4	TRBV25-1	CASSRGPKLFF
-	TRBJ2-1	TRBV7-2	CASSLTPGAYNEQFF